One sample yielded the 28 T cell receptor beta chains listed below, sequenced in a study of cytomegalovirus exposure and HLA in healthy donors. Vbeta (60) and Jbeta (13) primers were used in the PCR. Clones were sequenced by immunoSEQ multiplex PCR, and TCRdb holds only the in-frame ones, with some missing. The table lists 110,000 to 150,000 clones, 76% of them singletons. Sequencing was done on a sample of PBMCs. These receptors were collected from a man between 18 and 29 years old in good health and CMV-seronegative.

The rearrangement uses TRBV12-5 and TRBJ1-1, with a weak D call TRBD1 (6 bases). The CDR3 is 16 residues long. The V and J ends lost 0 bases and 4 bases respectively, with 15 bases between them. The germline V gene encodes CDR1 LGHNT and CDR2 FRNRAP. The CDR3 region has the DNA TGTGCTAGTGGTTTGGTGGGGGCAGGGGCGTTCACTGAAGCTTTCTTT. Amino acids: CASGLVGAGAFTEAFF.

The chain is built from TRBV2 and TRBJ1-1; D gene uncertain. This CDR3 has 12 residues. Trimming shortened V by 4 bases and J by 7 bases, and 10 bases separated the two germline ends. Germline CDR1 and CDR2: SNHLY and FYNNEI. DNA of the CDR3: TGTGCCAGCAGTGGGACGGGATATGAAGCTTTCTTT. Translation gives CASSGTGYEAFF.

This clone was picked up a small number of times. This sequence joins TRBV5-1 and TRBJ1-2, with D possibly TRBD1 on 6 matching bases. The V and J ends lost 4 bases and 4 bases respectively, with 14 bases between them. The CDR3 has 14 amino acids. Germline V CDR1 and CDR2: SGHRS, YFSETQ. CDR3 nucleotide sequence: TGCGCCAGCAGCATCGGAACAGGGAGCTATGGCTACACCTTC. Its translation is CASSIGTGSYGYTF.

The rearrangement links TRBV5-1 to TRBJ1-1, with a possible D match to TRBD1 (6 bases). This CDR3 is 15 amino acids long. V lost 1 base, J lost 2 bases, and 12 bases lay in between. Per the germline V gene, CDR1 is SGHRS and CDR2 is YFSETQ. The DNA of the CDR3 is TGCGCCAGCAGCTTGACGGCGGGGGCTAACACTGAAGCTTTCTTT. It encodes CASSLTAGANTEAFF.

A few counts support this clone. This chain links TRBV30 with TRBJ1-6; 8 nucleotides match TRBD1. The CDR3 sequence is 13 residues long. V lost 5 bases to trimming and J lost 7 bases; unmatched junction nucleotides: 4. The germline V gene has CDR1 GTSNPN and CDR2 SVGIG (reference sequence). This CDR3 is CAWGQGANSPLHF. The CDR3 DNA is TGTGCCTGGGGCCAGGGGGCCAATTCACCCCTCCACTTT.

This sequence joins TRBV29-1 and TRBJ2-1; 9 bases map to TRBD2. Germline lookup yields CDR1 SQVTM and CDR2 ANQGSEA. This CDR3 spans 15 amino acids. V was clipped by 2 bases and J by 7 bases; unmatched bases: 9. The CDR3 DNA reads as TGCAGCGTTGAATCCGCTAGCGGGACCGTTAATGAGCAGTTCTTC. It translates to CSVESASGTVNEQFF.

V gene TRBV5-1 combines with J gene TRBJ2-7, with 8 nucleotides matching TRBD2. Germline-derived CDR1 and CDR2 are SGHRS and YFSETQ. The J segment lost 1 base and the V segment lost 2 bases, leaving 17 bases of the junction unmatched. This CDR3 spans 19 amino acids. Here the CDR3 reads CASSFFLGGALAGSYEQYF. CDR3 bases: TGCGCCAGCAGCTTTTTTCTCGGGGGGGCGTTAGCGGGATCCTACGAGCAGTACTTC.

The chain has TRBV5-6 and TRBJ2-2; D is unclear. The CDR3 sequence is 15 residues long. Germline V lookup: CDR1 SGHDT, CDR2 YYEEEE. V shed 6 bases and J shed 3 bases, with 15 bases lying between them. In nucleotides, the CDR3 is TGTGCCAGCACCGAACTCACAGCTTACACCGGGGAGCTGTTTTTT. It encodes CASTELTAYTGELFF.

This clone was detected a few times. The V call is TRBV9, the J call TRBJ2-2; 7 bases are a match to TRBD2. V lost 0 bases, J lost 8 bases, and 4 bases stayed unmatched. Per the germline V gene, CDR1 is SGDLS and CDR2 is YYNGEE. The CDR3 extends over 14 amino acids. CDR3 nucleotides: TGTGCCAGCAGCGTAGGTCTAGCGGAAGGGGAGCTGTTTTTT. This encodes CASSVGLAEGELFF. The variable domain in full, completed from reference TRBV9 and TRBJ2-2, reads DSGVTQTPKHLITATGQRVTLRCSPRSGDLSVYWYQQSLDQGLQFLIQYYNGEERAKGNILERFSAQQFPDLHSELNLSSLELGDSALYFCASSVGLAEGELFFGEGSRLTVL.

The chain combines TRBV15 with TRBJ1-5; 11 positions match TRBD1. The V and J ends lost 0 bases and 1 base, in that order; junction bases with no gene match: 14. Germline V CDR1 and CDR2: LNHNV, YYDKDF (reference sequence). This CDR3 contains 21 residues. The CDR3 DNA is TGTGCCACCAGCAGAGATTATCAATGGACAGGGGGCGATGTGAGCAATCAGCCCCAGCATTTT. Encoded protein: CATSRDYQWTGGDVSNQPQHF.

The chain combines TRBV11-2 with TRBJ2-5, with 7 bases fitting TRBD1. Germline loops: CDR1 SGHAT, CDR2 FQNNGV. The V segment lost 3 bases and the J segment 4 bases; nucleotides outside the gene matches: 11. This CDR3 comprises 16 residues. The CDR3 coding sequence is TGTGCCAGCAGCTTGACCATAACAGGGGTAGGAGAGACCCAGTACTTC. It is translated as CASSLTITGVGETQYF. The full variable domain, rest sourced from reference TRBV11-2 and TRBJ2-5, is EAGVAQSPRYKIIEKRQSVAFWCNPISGHATLYWYQQILGQGPKLLIQFQNNGVVDDSQLPKDRFSAERLKGVDSTLKIQPAKLEDSAVYLCASSLTITGVGETQYFGPGTRLLVL.

The chain links TRBV5-4 to TRBJ1-1; D is ambiguous. Trimming stripped 2 bases from V and 5 bases from J, with 7 bases between. The germline CDR1 and CDR2 sequences are SGHNT and YYREEE (reference sequence). This CDR3 region has 12 residues. CDR3 amino acids: CASSFEGTEAFF. The CDR3 bases are TGTGCCAGCAGCTTTGAGGGAACTGAAGCTTTCTTT.

Regarding this clone: Compared with germline, one end of the junction differs, possibly owing to a read error. Other DNA sequences from this sample encode an identical CDR3 as well. The gene calls are TRBV30 and TRBJ1-6, with no clear D. Per the germline V gene, CDR1 is GTSNPN and CDR2 is SVGIG (reference sequence). This CDR3 has 14 residues. Here the CDR3 reads CAWKRSSYNSPLHF. The CDR3 nucleotides read TGTGCCTGGAAACGGAGCTCCTATAATTCCCCCCTCCACTTT.

This clone was counted a single time. The genes are TRBV7-8 and TRBJ1-5, with D maybe TRBD1 (6 bases). Germline CDR1 and CDR2: SGHVS and FQNEAQ. Trimming stripped 3 bases from V and 5 bases from J, with 11 bases between. This CDR3 comprises 14 residues. The CDR3 DNA reads TGTGCCAGCAGCTTGGGAGGGGGAGATCAGCCCCAGCATTTT. Translated, it gives CASSLGGGDQPQHF.

This clone showed up just a few times. The chain links TRBV6-1 to TRBJ1-5; D gene ambiguous. There are 13 residues in the CDR3. Germline CDR1 and CDR2: MNHNS and SASEGT. The V and J ends lost 6 bases and 3 bases respectively, with 9 bases between them. CDR3 nucleotide sequence: TGTGCCAGCAGAAATTCTATCAATCAGCCCCAGCATTTT. This gives the protein CASRNSINQPQHF.

The rearrangement joins TRBV6-5 to TRBJ1-2; 10 bases match TRBD1. The CDR3 is made up of 14 amino acids. V lost 5 bases to trimming and J lost 6 bases; unmatched junction nucleotides: 6. Germline V CDR1 and CDR2: MNHEY, SVGAGI. CDR3: CASSRTGQGNGYTF. The CDR3 DNA sequence: TGTGCCAGCAGTAGAACGGGACAGGGGAATGGCTACACCTTC.

J is TRBJ2-7 and V is TRBV27, with D unresolved. The V gene's germline CDR1 is MNHEY and CDR2 SMNVEV (reference sequence). The CDR3 loop spans 12 amino acids. Trimming shortened V by 5 bases and J by 2 bases, and 7 bases separated the two germline ends. The CDR3 here is CASSPNPYEQYF. CDR3 coding DNA: TGTGCCAGCAGTCCAAATCCCTACGAGCAGTACTTC.

The chain joins TRBV15 to TRBJ2-5, with TRBD2 identical over 8 bases. The J call is in doubt because the DNA end fits TRBJ2-7 better. This CDR3 spans 13 amino acids. Germline CDR1 is LNHNV and CDR2 is YYDKDF (reference sequence). CDR3 DNA sequence: TGTGCCACCCGGGGCGGGGGGACCTACGAGCAGTACTTC. It is translated as CATRGGGTYEQYF.

This chain connects TRBV10-2 to TRBJ2-1; tentative D call: TRBD2 (6 bases). V lost 5 bases, J lost 6 bases, and 14 bases lay in between. The length of the CDR3 is 14 residues. Germline V lookup: CDR1 WSHSY, CDR2 SAAADI. The CDR3 is CASSPASAPNEQFF. In DNA, the CDR3 is TGCGCCAGCAGTCCGGCTAGCGCTCCCAATGAGCAGTTCTTC.

V is TRBV6-9 and J is TRBJ2-7; D remains ambiguous. V lost 7 bases and J 4 bases, leaving 23 bases between the germline ends. The length of the CDR3 is 16 residues. Looked up from germline, CDR1 is MNHGY and CDR2 is SVAAGI. The CDR3 protein is CASNNSQIKINYEQYF. The CDR3 region has the DNA TGTGCCAGCAATAACAGCCAGATAAAAATCAATTACGAGCAGTACTTC.

The gene calls are TRBV2 and TRBJ2-5, with 10 bases that match TRBD2. CDR3 length equals 15 residues. J was trimmed by 4 bases and V by 6 bases; bases with no gene match: 8. Germline loops: CDR1 SNHLY, CDR2 FYNNEI. CDR3 region: CASRRSGGAGETQYF. The DNA of the CDR3 is TGTGCCAGCAGACGCAGCGGGGGGGCCGGAGAGACCCAGTACTTC.

The chain recombines TRBV18 with TRBJ2-3, with 10 bases that match TRBD1. Unmatched junction bases numbered 5, after V lost 1 base and J lost 4 bases. This CDR3 has 16 amino acids. The V gene's germline CDR1 is KGHSH and CDR2 LQKENI. CDR3 amino acids: CASSPLGQGKADTQYF. The CDR3 DNA reads TGTGCCAGCTCACCACTGGGACAGGGGAAGGCAGATACGCAGTATTTT.

The rearrangement links TRBV18 to TRBJ1-1, with D maybe TRBD1 (6 bases). The CDR3 loop spans 14 amino acids. V lost 3 bases and J 10 bases, leaving 18 bases between the germline ends. Germline CDR1 reads KGHSH; CDR2 reads LQKENI. This chain's CDR3 is CASSPGLGSGAAFF. Here the CDR3 DNA reads TGTGCCAGCTCACCGGGTTTAGGGTCAGGGGCAGCTTTCTTT.

The rearrangement joins TRBV5-1 to TRBJ2-5; the match to TRBD2 covers 10 bases. V shed 4 bases, J shed 3 bases, and the junction held 3 bases outside the gene matches. There are 14 residues in the CDR3. Germline CDR1 is SGHRS and CDR2 is YFSETQ. The CDR3 region is CASSGSGGEETQYF. Here the CDR3 DNA reads TGCGCCAGCAGCGGCAGCGGGGGGGAAGAGACCCAGTACTTC.

This sequence joins TRBV29-1 and TRBJ1-1, with TRBD1 matching 8 bases. The V and J ends lost 5 bases and 6 bases, in that order; junction bases with no gene match: 11. The CDR3 spans 14 residues. CDR1 SQVTM and CDR2 ANQGSEA come from the germline V gene. CDR3 region: CSVSEDRVGAEAFF. For the CDR3, the DNA is TGCAGCGTTTCTGAGGACAGGGTGGGCGCTGAAGCTTTCTTT.

Concerning this clone itself: Other DNA sequences from this sample encode an identical CDR3 as well. The CDR3 DNA is TGTGCCAGCAGTTTACTCGGGGGCTCCTACGAGCAGTACTTC. Protein sequence: CASSLLGGSYEQYF. The chain combines TRBV27 with TRBJ2-7; a possible D gene is TRBD2 (6 bases). The CDR3 is 14 residues long. Trimming removed 2 bases at V and 0 bases at J, with 8 bases between. Per germline, CDR1 MNHEY and CDR2 SMNVEV (reference sequence).

The chain employs TRBV5-3 and TRBJ2-7, with TRBD2 matching 9 bases. TRBV5-3 is an ORF, with its function uncertain. Germline trimming cut 2 bases from V and 1 base from J; bases unmatched to any gene: 10. This CDR3 is built from 17 residues. The CDR3 sequence is CARSFIKGGGGSYEQYF. The CDR3 DNA sequence: TGTGCCAGAAGCTTTATAAAGGGCGGGGGGGGGTCCTACGAGCAGTACTTC.

This chain links TRBV25-1 with TRBJ1-4, with a weak D call TRBD1 (6 bases). The CDR3 runs 14 residues. Germline lookup yields CDR1 MGHDK and CDR2 SYGVNS. V lost 6 bases, J lost 3 bases, and 11 bases lay in between. For the CDR3, the DNA is TGTGCCAGCAGAGGGGGGGTATCTAATGAAAAACTGTTTTTT. Protein sequence: CASRGGVSNEKLFF.